This entry features one TCR beta chain sequence. As yet, its antigen is unknown. A sample-barcoded 5' primer and a J-beta primer mix were used in a second PCR of roughly 6 to 11 cycles. Each sample yielded at least 2.5 million CDR3-containing paired-end reads. MiXCR, run by TCRdb on the 5' RACE reads, gives a single entry per CDR3 protein. The sample yields almost 1 million distinct CDR3 sequences, approximately 50% seen once. The CDR3 is 14 residues long. Per germline, CDR1 LGHNA and CDR2 YSLEER. This entry is derived from a study of blood T cells in healthy people across ages. Study-wide points: Diversity estimated from one million T cells was considered an underestimate.

This chain links TRBV4-3 with TRBJ2-7; possibly TRBD1 for D (6 bases). TRBJ2-5 matches the DNA end more closely, so the J call is doubtful. Material: blood. This TCR derives from a woman aged 55-69 years in good health. CDR3 DNA sequence: TGCGCCAGCAGCCAAGAGGGGGCCCGGGGGACCCAGTACTTC. The encoded protein is CASSQEGARGTQYF.